These T cell receptor beta chains were read from a single sample in a study of blood T cell repertoires in COVID-19. TCRdb's copy holds only in-frame clones and misses some; the assay was immunoSEQ multiplex PCR. This sample has roughly 400,000 clones; roughly 90% occur once, and the top ten carry 1.7%. The sequencing input was PBMCs or T cells enriched from blood (not recorded which). These receptors all come from a young woman who had recovered from COVID-19. Both conserved end residues are part of each CDR3. A D gene is named only where the DNA matches it firmly. Size is omitted from some rows. Given values are once, few, many or a class for expanded clones.

.	TRBV7-9	.	TRBJ1-1	TGTGCCAGCAGCTTCGTACAGGGTGGATCTCTGAACACTGAAGCTTTCTTT	CASSFVQGGSLNTEAFF
TRBD1	TRBV6-5	few	TRBJ2-1	TGTGCCAGCAGACCCCAGGGGGCGTTTGCTGAGCAGTTCTTC	CASRPQGAFAEQFF
TRBD1	TRBV5-1	.	TRBJ1-4	TGCGCCAGCAGCTTAGGGGACAGCGCTGAAAAACTGTTTTTT	CASSLGDSAEKLFF
.	TRBV5-1	.	TRBJ1-5	TGCGCCAGCAGCTTGGTTGGTACTGATCAGCCCCAGCATTTT	CASSLVGTDQPQHF
.	TRBV7-2	.	TRBJ1-5	TGTGCCAGCAGCCCCTGGCAGGGCCGGGATCAGCCCCAGCATTTT	CASSPWQGRDQPQHF
.	TRBV6-2/TRBV6-3	.	TRBJ1-6	TGTGCCAGCAGTTATCTGCGAGGTAATTCACCCCTCCACTTT	CASSYLRGNSPLHF
.	TRBV5-1	.	TRBJ1-5	TGCGCCAGCAGCTTGGACCCCGGGGGCAATCAGCCCCAGCATTTT	CASSLDPGGNQPQHF
TRBD1	TRBV29-1	.	TRBJ1-1	TGCAGCGTTGAACCAGGGGGGAACACTGAAGCTTTCTTT	CSVEPGGNTEAFF
TRBD1	TRBV7-2	.	TRBJ1-1	TGTGCCAGCAGCTTACACGGGACAGTTATGAACACTGAAGCTTTCTTT	CASSLHGTVMNTEAFF
.	TRBV7-2	.	TRBJ2-7	TGTGCCAGCAGCAAAGGGGCCTACGAGCAGTACTTC	CASSKGAYEQYF
.	TRBV18	.	TRBJ1-5	TGTGCCAGCTCACTATTGCCGGTGGTAGAGGATCAGCCCCAGCATTTT	CASSLLPVVEDQPQHF
.	TRBV12-3/TRBV12-4	.	TRBJ1-4	TGTGCCAGCAACGACAGCGATAATGAAAAACTGTTTTTT	CASNDSDNEKLFF
TRBD1	TRBV24-1	once	TRBJ1-4	TGTGCCACCAGTGACACCGGGACAGGGGTTGAAAAACTGTTTTTT	CATSDTGTGVEKLFF
TRBD1	TRBV2	.	TRBJ1-1	TGTGCCAGCAGTGTGGACAGGGTGAACACTGAAGCTTTCTTT	CASSVDRVNTEAFF
.	TRBV6-5	once	TRBJ1-1	TGTGCCAGCAGACAACGGGGGGCGCCAACTGAAGCTTTCTTT	CASRQRGAPTEAFF
.	TRBV3-1/TRBV3-2	.	TRBJ2-1	TGTGCCAGCGGCGCAGCCGGGCGGGGAAACAATGAGCAGTTCTTC	CASGAAGRGNNEQFF
.	TRBV7-2	.	TRBJ2-5	TGTGCCAGCAGCTTAGCGTCCAGGGAGACCCAGTACTTC	CASSLASRETQYF
TRBD2	TRBV27	.	TRBJ2-1	TGTGCCAGCAGCACTAGCGGGGGGAATGAGCAGTTCTTC	CASSTSGGNEQFF
.	TRBV5-1	.	TRBJ1-1	TGCGCCAGCAGCTTGGTTGGGGGGAGCACTGAAGCTTTCTTT	CASSLVGGSTEAFF
.	TRBV4-1	.	TRBJ1-5	TGCGCCAGCAGCCACAGTCAGGGGTTTCAGCCCCAGCATTTT	CASSHSQGFQPQHF
.	TRBV19	.	TRBJ1-2	TGTGCCAGTAGTATAGATGTTTCCAGCTATGGCTACACCTTC	CASSIDVSSYGYTF
.	TRBV5-1	.	TRBJ1-5	TGCGCCAGCAGCTTGTGGGCCCAGCTGGGCAATCAGCCCCAGCATTTT	CASSLWAQLGNQPQHF